This note documents a single TCR beta chain sequence. In the naive CD8 group, cells lacked CD45RO and were positively selected for CCR7, so terminally differentiated effector memory CD45RA+ cells were left out. Only Caucasian adults living in Nashville, Tennessee served as donors. This specimen comes from a study of shared clonotypes between healthy human individuals. The data were produced by immunoSEQ multiplex PCR, yet TCRdb's version contains in-frame clones alone and is incomplete. The repertoire holds 1.5 million to 2.5 million clones, 85% to 95% seen once, with roughly 1.2% in the top ten. This TCR derives from a man aged 18 to 30 in good health. Input material: naive CD8+ T cells sorted from blood.

The CDR3 spells CASSEGLAEPYEQYF. The CDR3 DNA is TGTGCCAGCAGCGAGGGACTAGCGGAGCCTTACGAGCAGTACTTC. V and J are TRBV9 and TRBJ2-7; the match to TRBD2 covers 11 bases. V lost 3 bases to trimming and J lost 4 bases; unmatched junction nucleotides: 6. CDR3 length: 15 amino acids. In germline, CDR1 is SGDLS, CDR2 YYNGEE.